This T cell receptor (beta chain) was identified during a study of T cell responses to AZD1222 COVID-19 vaccine. On the study more broadly: Second doses at about 4 or about 12 weeks were pooled.

Study results and caveats: As reported, nearly half of all spike-specific TCRs target variant regions that are unmutated. Just a handful of AZD1222 recipients tested seropositive at baseline. Spike-specific TCRs gained breadth and depth after people received two AZD1222 doses.

Trimming at V came to 2 bases and at J to 6 bases, leaving 4 bases not matched to a gene. This CDR3 is 16 amino acids long. Germline CDR1 is MNHEY and CDR2 is SVGEGT. Profiled with immunoSEQ multiplex PCR; TCRdb holds only in-frame clones, not every one. Of about 97,000 clones in the sample, more than 70% are singletons; the top ten hold about 2.8%. For this clone: Antigen unknown.

The chain combines TRBV6-2 or TRBV6-3 with TRBJ1-6; 10 bases fit TRBD1. Sequenced here: peripheral blood, sampled on day 0 of AZD1222 vaccination. The receptor comes from an adult in good health. The CDR3 coding sequence is TGTGCCAGCAGTTACCGGACAGGGGGAATTAATTCACCCCTCCACTTT. This translates into CASSYRTGGINSPLHF.